One and the same sample provided the 18 T cell receptor beta chains below, sequenced in a study of T cells in Graves' hyperthyroidism and ophthalmopathy. Amplification yielded TCR beta CDR3 regions, with RNA transcripts as the source. First-round RT-PCR targeting the TCR CDR3 was performed with the HTBI primer set. TCRdb redid the calling of the multiplex PCR reads with MiXCR, one entry per CDR3 protein. The repertoire consists of around 490,000 distinct CDR3 sequences, with just under 20% occurring once and the leading ten covering approximately 50%. Sequencing used blood. All receptors come from a man aged 40-55 years with Graves' ophthalmopathy.

The V and J genes are TRBV11-2 and TRBJ2-7; D is perhaps TRBD2 (6 bases). The germline V gene has CDR1 SGHAT and CDR2 FQNNGV. Between the trimmed V and J ends, which lost 3 bases and 0 bases, there was a span of 12 bases. This CDR3 is built from 15 residues. The CDR3 DNA is TGTGCCAGCAGCTTGTATCGGGGGAGCTCCTACGAGCAGTACTTC. Amino acid sequence: CASSLYRGSSYEQYF.

This clonotype was detected once. The rearrangement links TRBV27 to TRBJ2-1, with 9 bases that match TRBD2. V trimming: 6 bases; J trimming: 8 bases; junction bases outside the gene matches: 5. Germline values: CDR1 MNHEY, CDR2 SMNVEV (reference sequence). The CDR3 length is 13 residues. The CDR3 DNA reads TGTGCCAGCAGCCTAGCGGGACCCTATGAGCAGTTCTTC. The encoded protein is CASSLAGPYEQFF.

Written as DNA, the CDR3 is TGCGCCAGCAGCTTGAATGCGGAGCGAGGCACTGAAGCTTTCTTT. Amino acids: CASSLNAERGTEAFF. The V and J genes are TRBV5-1 and TRBJ1-1; no reliable D call. Trimming removed 1 base from V and 4 bases from J, with 14 bases in between. The V gene's germline CDR1 is SGHRS and CDR2 YFSETQ. The CDR3 has 15 amino acids.

This clonotype was picked up a small number of times. The chain's CDR3 is CASSIENTGELFF. The CDR3 bases are TGCGCCAGCAGTATTGAGAACACCGGGGAGCTGTTTTTT. The chain is built from TRBV5-1 and TRBJ2-2; the D is unclear. Per germline, CDR1 SGHRS and CDR2 YFSETQ. Deletions cut 5 bases from V and 1 base from J, with 6 bases between. The CDR3 sequence is 13 residues long.

The chain carries TRBV5-1 and TRBJ2-7; the D is unclear. Trimming left V 1 base short and J 6 bases short, with 17 bases between. The germline V gene encodes CDR1 SGHRS and CDR2 YFSETQ. The length of the CDR3 is 15 residues. CDR3 region: CASSLYQQGTSEQYF. The CDR3 DNA reads TGCGCCAGCAGCTTGTACCAACAAGGAACGTCCGAGCAGTACTTC.

This clonotype occurred many times. V gene TRBV28 combines with J gene TRBJ2-3; possible D gene TRBD1, 6 bases. The CDR3 is 15 amino acids. With 6 bases removed from V and 6 bases from J, the gap between germline ends came to 19 bases. Germline V gene lookup returns CDR1 MDHEN and CDR2 SYDVKM. This CDR3 reads CASSVVQGPVDTQYF. In nucleotides, the CDR3 is TGTGCCAGCAGCGTAGTACAGGGTCCCGTGGATACGCAGTATTTT.

This clonotype has ten or more counts. This chain links TRBV2 with TRBJ2-1; D remains ambiguous. This CDR3 is built from 15 residues. V gave up 1 base and J gave up 0 bases, with 7 bases separating them. Germline loops: CDR1 SNHLY, CDR2 FYNNEI. CDR3 sequence: CASSEVVSSYNEQFF. The CDR3 DNA sequence: TGTGCCAGCAGTGAAGTAGTGAGCTCCTACAATGAGCAGTTCTTC.

This sequence joins TRBV24-1 and TRBJ1-2; TRBD1 matches 10 bases. Germline V lookup: CDR1 KGHDR, CDR2 SFDVKD. The trim removed 4 bases at V and 4 bases at J, leaving 5 bases unmatched. There are 15 residues in the CDR3. The CDR3 DNA sequence: TGTGCCACCAGTGACCCCGACAGGGGGCTCTATGGCTACACCTTC. As protein: CATSDPDRGLYGYTF.

The chain uses TRBV5-1 and TRBJ2-1; TRBD1 matches 7 bases. After removal of 3 bases from V and 8 bases from J, the junction contained 8 bases not matched to a gene. Germline CDR1 SGHRS, CDR2 YFSETQ. CDR3 length equals 14 residues. As DNA, the CDR3 is TGCGCCAGCAGCTCGCGGACAGGTACGCATGAGCAGTTCTTC. Encoded protein: CASSSRTGTHEQFF.

To note about this clonotype: One end of the junction does not line up with germline, which may come from a read error. This chain links TRBV12-3 or TRBV12-4 with TRBJ1-2, with a tentative D call TRBD1 (6 bases). There are 12 residues in the CDR3. As DNA, the CDR3 is TGTGCCAGCAGTTTCAACCCAGGGGTGAGGGCCTTC. It specifies CASSFNPGVRAF.

In DNA, the CDR3 is TGTGCCAGCACAACCGGGGTCGAGCAGTACTTC. Amino acid sequence: CASTTGVEQYF. The chain recombines TRBV6-1 with TRBJ2-7, with D perhaps TRBD2 (5 bases). CDR1 MNHNS and CDR2 SASEGT come from the germline V gene. The germline V and J ends were trimmed by 7 bases and 6 bases, with 10 bases remaining between them. CDR3 size: 11 residues.

J is TRBJ2-4 and V is TRBV30, with 11 bases that match TRBD2. The CDR3 length is 17 residues. CDR1 is GTSNPN, CDR2 SVGIG, per germline (reference sequence). Trimming took 2 bases from V and 9 from J; bases not matched to a gene: 15. The CDR3 coding sequence is TGTGCCTGGAGTACAACCGGGGTAGCGGGGGGGCCTGCCATTCAGTACTTC. It codes for CAWSTTGVAGGPAIQYF.

This clonotype has a count of ten or more. The chain combines TRBV7-2 with TRBJ2-3; 8 bases agree with TRBD2. V lost 5 bases, J lost 4 bases, and 11 bases stayed unmatched. The germline V gene encodes CDR1 SGHTA and CDR2 FQGNSA. The CDR3 runs to 16 residues. This chain's CDR3 is CASSPRGSGIPDTQYF. In nucleotides, the CDR3 is TGTGCCAGCAGCCCCCGGGGTAGCGGGATCCCAGATACGCAGTATTTT.

J is TRBJ2-1 and V is TRBV4-3; perhaps TRBD1 as D (5 bases). The CDR3 contains 16 residues. V was shortened by 4 bases and J by 6 bases, with 19 bases between the two germline ends. Germline V gene lookup returns CDR1 LGHNA and CDR2 YSLEER. The CDR3 here is CASSLGESAWGNEQFF. The CDR3 coding sequence is TGCGCCAGCAGCCTAGGGGAAAGCGCCTGGGGCAATGAGCAGTTCTTC.

The J gene is TRBJ1-2, the V gene TRBV29-1, with D uncertain. Trimming took off 7 bases at V and 8 bases at J, with 20 bases between the two ends. The CDR3 loop spans 13 amino acids. CDR1 and CDR2 from the germline V gene are SQVTM and ANQGSEA. The CDR3 DNA reads as TGCAGCGATATAGGAGCTCTAACTAGGGGCTACACCTTC. Translated, it gives CSDIGALTRGYTF.

The table lists this clonotype with a few counts. The chain recombines TRBV11-1 with TRBJ2-7; the D call may be TRBD1 or TRBD2 (5 bases each). Germline V lookup: CDR1 SGHAT, CDR2 FQDESV (reference sequence). The ends were cut back, 5 bases at V and 7 bases at J, with 24 bases in the middle. The CDR3 contains 16 residues. The chain's CDR3 is CASSQGIFGTSYEQYF. As DNA, the CDR3 is TGTGCCAGCAGCCAAGGGATTTTCGGGACGAGCTATGAGCAGTACTTC.

In the case of this clonotype: Relative to the germline gene, one junction end is altered; a read error may explain this. The chain couples TRBV3-1 to TRBJ2-1; no firm D call. CDR1 is LGHDT and CDR2 is YNNKEL in the germline V gene (reference sequence). CDR3 size: 15 residues. CDR3 amino acids: CAGSQVASSYNEQFF. CDR3 coding DNA: TGTGCCGGCAGCCAAGTGGCCTCCTCCTACAATGAGCAGTTCTTC.

The table lists this clonotype with many counts. The J gene is TRBJ2-7, the V gene TRBV28; the D gene is possibly TRBD1 (6 bases). The V and J ends lost 4 bases and 5 bases respectively, with 15 bases between them. Germline V gene data show CDR1 as MDHEN and CDR2 as SYDVKM. The CDR3 has 14 residues. The CDR3 DNA sequence: TGTGCCAGCAGTTCCCCCGGGACAAATCACGAGCAGTACTTC. Its protein is CASSSPGTNHEQYF.